The following is a TCR beta chain sequence with its context. This specimen belongs to a study of blood T cell repertoires in COVID-19. Overall study: The study drew acute and convalescent COVID-19 samples from the United States, Italy and Spain. In each case, the material was cDNA or gDNA derived from T cells, B-cell-depleted T cells, or PBMCs.

The V end lost 7 bases, the J end lost 4 bases, and 8 bases lay between the germline ends. The V gene's germline CDR1 is MNHEY and CDR2 SVGAGI. CDR3 size: 12 residues. The authors' processing: It was from reference gene primer amplification that nucleated cell counts were estimated. Using immunoSEQ multiplex PCR, the repertoire was profiled, and TCRdb retains in-frame clones only, with some absent. V and J calls and clone size come straight from that table; D and trimming were deduced from the DNA. The table lists approximately 170,000 clones, less than 85% of them singletons. The TCR sequence derives from a woman aged 80 or over with active or convalescent COVID-19. This chain links TRBV6-5 with TRBJ1-5, with D possibly TRBD1 on 6 matching bases. Sequencing was done on a sample of peripheral blood. DNA of the CDR3: TGTGCCAGCAAAACAGGGAATCAGCCCCAGCATTTT. This sequence encodes CASKTGNQPQHF.